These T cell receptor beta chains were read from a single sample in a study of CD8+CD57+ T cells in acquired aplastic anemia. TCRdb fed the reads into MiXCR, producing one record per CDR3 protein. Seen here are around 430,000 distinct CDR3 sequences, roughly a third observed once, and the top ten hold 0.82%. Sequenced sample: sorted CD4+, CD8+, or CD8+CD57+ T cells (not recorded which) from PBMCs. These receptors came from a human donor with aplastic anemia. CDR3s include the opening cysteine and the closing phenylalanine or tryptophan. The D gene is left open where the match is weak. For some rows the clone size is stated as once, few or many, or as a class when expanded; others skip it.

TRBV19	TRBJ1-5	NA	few	TGTGCCAGTATGATTCGGATGGGGGGCAGCAATCAGCCCCAGCATTTT	CASMIRMGGSNQPQHF
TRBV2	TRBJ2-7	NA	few	TGTGCCAGCAGAAATGCAGGGTACGGAGCCTACGAGCAGTACTTC	CASRNAGYGAYEQYF
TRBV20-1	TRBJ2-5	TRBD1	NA	TGCAGTGCTCGGTGGACAGGGGCGGTAGAGACCCAGTACTTC	CSARWTGAVETQYF
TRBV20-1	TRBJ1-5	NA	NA	TGCAGTGCTAGTAATACGCATAGCAATCAGCCCCAGCATTTT	CSASNTHSNQPQHF
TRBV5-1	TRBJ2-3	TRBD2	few	TGCGCCAGCAGCGCCGGGACTAGCGGGGACACAGATACGCAGTATTTT	CASSAGTSGDTDTQYF
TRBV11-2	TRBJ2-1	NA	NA	TGTGCCAGCAGATCACTAGGAAGAGCCTACAATGAGCAGTTCTTC	CASRSLGRAYNEQFF
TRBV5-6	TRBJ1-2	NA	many	TGTGCCAGCAGTATCGAGGACGGCTACACCTTC	CASSIEDGYTF
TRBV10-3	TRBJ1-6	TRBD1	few	TGTGCCATCAGTGAGGCAGGGGGTTCACCCCTCCACTTT	CAISEAGGSPLHF
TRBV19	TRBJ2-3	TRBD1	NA	TGTGCCAGCTCAACCGGGACAGGGGTGAGGAACACAGATACGCAGTATTTT	CASSTGTGVRNTDTQYF
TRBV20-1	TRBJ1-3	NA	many	TGCAGTGCTAGAGTTCCCGGAAACACCATATATTTT	CSARVPGNTIYF
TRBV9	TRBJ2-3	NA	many	TGTGCCAGCAGCGTAGGTGGCAGGGCTCCCACAGATACGCAGTATTTT	CASSVGGRAPTDTQYF
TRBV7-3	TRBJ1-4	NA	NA	TGTGCCAGCAGCCAAGGGCAGGGAGGTTCGCTTTATGAAAAACTGTTTTTT	CASSQGQGGSLYEKLFF
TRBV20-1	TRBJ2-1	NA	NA	TGCAGTGCTAGAGATCCTGACGGTCGAAAAGGGGGTGAGCAGTTCTTC	CSARDPDGRKGGEQFF
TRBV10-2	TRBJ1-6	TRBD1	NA	TGCGCCAGCAGTGAGACGGGACAGGGGGAATCACCCCTCCACTTT	CASSETGQGESPLHF
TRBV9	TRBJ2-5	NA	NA	TGTGCCAGCAGCGCCCTCCCCGGGGGAGAGACCCAGTACTTC	CASSALPGGETQYF
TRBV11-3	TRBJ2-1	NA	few	TGTGCCAGCAGCTCCTTAGGGTACCAGAGGGAGCAGTTCTTC	CASSSLGYQREQFF
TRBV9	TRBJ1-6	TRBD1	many	TGTGCCAGCAGCATCTCCGGGACAGGGCTCTCACCCCTCCACTTT	CASSISGTGLSPLHF
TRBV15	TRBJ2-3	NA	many	TGTGCCACCAGCAGACGGCTATCTAGCACAGATACGCAGTATTTT	CATSRRLSSTDTQYF
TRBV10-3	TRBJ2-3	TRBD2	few	TGTGCCAGCAGTCCCAAATACCGACTAGCTGCAGATACGCAGTATTTT	CASSPKYRLAADTQYF
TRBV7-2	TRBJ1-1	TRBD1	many	TGTGCCAGCAGCTTGAGGGACAGCGAGAACACTGAAGCTTTCTTT	CASSLRDSENTEAFF
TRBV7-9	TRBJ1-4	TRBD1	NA	TGTGCCAGCAGCGGACAGGTTTCCGAAAAACTGTTTTTT	CASSGQVSEKLFF
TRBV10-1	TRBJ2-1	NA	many	TGCGCCAGCAGTGAGAACACTAATGAGCAGTTCTTC	CASSENTNEQFF
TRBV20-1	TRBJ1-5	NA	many	TGCAGTGCATCCCAGGGGCGAAGGGATCAGCCCCAGCATTTT	CSASQGRRDQPQHF
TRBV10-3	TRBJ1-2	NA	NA	TGTGCCAGCAGCCACAGGGACGGGAATGGCTACACCTTC	CASSHRDGNGYTF
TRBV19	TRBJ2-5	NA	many	TGTGCCAGTAGTATGAGGCCAGGGGAGACCCAGTACTTC	CASSMRPGETQYF
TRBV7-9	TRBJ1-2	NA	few	TGTGCCAGCAGCTCCGATCGGGGCCTGGGAGGCTACACCTTC	CASSSDRGLGGYTF
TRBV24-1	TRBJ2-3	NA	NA	TGTGCCACACAAAACGGGCCGTTGGGGGATACGCAGTATTTT	CATQNGPLGDTQYF
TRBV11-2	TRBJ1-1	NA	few	TGTGCCAGCAGCTTAGGTGGCTATTTCCTAGAAGCTTTCTTT	CASSLGGYFLEAFF
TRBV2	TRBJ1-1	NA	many	TGTGCCAGCACTAGGACAGAGACCCAGTACACCGCTGAAGCTTTCTTT	CASTRTETQYTAEAFF
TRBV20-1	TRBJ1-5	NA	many	TGCAGTGCTAGGGACGGCCTAGGGCCCCAGCATTTT	CSARDGLGPQHF
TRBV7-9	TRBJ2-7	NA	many	TGTGCCAGCAGCTTAAAGGGTCACGACTACGAGCAGTACTTC	CASSLKGHDYEQYF
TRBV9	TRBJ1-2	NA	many	TGTGCCAGCAGCACCCGGGACCCGCCCTTTGACTACACCTTC	CASSTRDPPFDYTF
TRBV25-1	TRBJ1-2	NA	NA	TGTGCCAGCAGTTCGTCTTCGTCTGGCTACACCTTC	CASSSSSSGYTF
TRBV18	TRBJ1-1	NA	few	TGTGCCAGCTCACCGGTGGCAGGGCGGGCCATGAACACTGAAGCTTTCTTT	CASSPVAGRAMNTEAFF
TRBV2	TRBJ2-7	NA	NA	TGTGCCAGCAGAGATTGGGACGGCCGGTCCGACGAGCAGTACTTC	CASRDWDGRSDEQYF
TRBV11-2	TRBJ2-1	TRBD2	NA	TGTGCCAGCAGCCGTACGGGACTAGCGGGGGACAATGAGCAGTTCTTC	CASSRTGLAGDNEQFF
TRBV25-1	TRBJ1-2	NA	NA	TGTGCCAGCAGCTCCGTCCGACAGCACTGGGTTTTAGTCTATGGCTACACCTTC	CASSSVRQHWVLVYGYTF
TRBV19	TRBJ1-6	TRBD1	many	TGTGCCAGTAGTACCGGACAGGGGATTTCACCCCTCCACTTT	CASSTGQGISPLHF
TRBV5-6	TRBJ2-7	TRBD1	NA	TGTGCCAGCAGTTACCCTTGGGGACAGGCGGCCTACGAGCAGTACTTC	CASSYPWGQAAYEQYF
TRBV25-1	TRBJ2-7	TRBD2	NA	TGTGCCAGCAGTTTGAGGCTAGCGGGAGTTGCAGCGGACGAGCAGTACTTC	CASSLRLAGVAADEQYF
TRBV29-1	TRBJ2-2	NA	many	TGCAGCGTCCGGACCGAACTAAACACCGGGGAGCTGTTTTTT	CSVRTELNTGELFF
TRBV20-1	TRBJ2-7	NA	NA	TGCAGTGCTAGAGGGCTGGGGGGGGCGTCCTACGAGCAGTACTTC	CSARGLGGASYEQYF